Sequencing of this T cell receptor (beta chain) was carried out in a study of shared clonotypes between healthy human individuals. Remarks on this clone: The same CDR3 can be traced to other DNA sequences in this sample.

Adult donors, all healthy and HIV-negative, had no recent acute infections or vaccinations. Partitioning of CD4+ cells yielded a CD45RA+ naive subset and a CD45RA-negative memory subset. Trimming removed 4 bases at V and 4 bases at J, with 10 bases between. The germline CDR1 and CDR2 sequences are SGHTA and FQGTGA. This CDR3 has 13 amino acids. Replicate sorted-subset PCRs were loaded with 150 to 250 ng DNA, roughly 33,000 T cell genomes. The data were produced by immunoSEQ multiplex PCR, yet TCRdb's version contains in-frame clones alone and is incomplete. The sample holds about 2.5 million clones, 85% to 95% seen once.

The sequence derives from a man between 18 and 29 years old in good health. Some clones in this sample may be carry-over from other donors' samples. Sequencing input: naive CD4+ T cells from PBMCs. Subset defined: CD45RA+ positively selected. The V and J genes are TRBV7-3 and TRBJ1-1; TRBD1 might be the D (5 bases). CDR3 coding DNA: TGTGCCAGCAGCTCGGGGGAGGGCACTGAAGCTTTCTTT. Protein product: CASSSGEGTEAFF.